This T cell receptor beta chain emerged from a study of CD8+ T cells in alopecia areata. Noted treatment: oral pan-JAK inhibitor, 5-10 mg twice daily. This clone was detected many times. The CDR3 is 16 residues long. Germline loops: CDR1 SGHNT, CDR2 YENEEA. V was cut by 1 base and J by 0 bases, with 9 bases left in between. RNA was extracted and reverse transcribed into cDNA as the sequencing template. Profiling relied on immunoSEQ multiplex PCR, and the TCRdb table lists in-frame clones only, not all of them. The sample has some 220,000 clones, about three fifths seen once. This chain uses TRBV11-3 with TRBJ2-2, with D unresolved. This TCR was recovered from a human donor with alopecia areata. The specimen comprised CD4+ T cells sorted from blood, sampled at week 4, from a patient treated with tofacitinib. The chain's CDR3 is CASSLVSDTNTGELFF. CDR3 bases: TGTGCCAGCAGCTTAGTATCGGATACGAACACCGGGGAGCTGTTTTTT.